This section outlines one T cell receptor beta chain sequence together with its context. Its matching antigen is unknown. TCRdb recomputed calls from the RT-PCR reads with MiXCR, one row per CDR3 protein. Of about 780,000 distinct CDR3 sequences listed, approximately 17% are singletons. The sample comes from a study of response to subunit inactivated influenza vaccine. Overall study results and limits: That few new T cells are recruited by each seasonal influenza vaccination was the authors' suggestion.

CDR3 length: 18 residues. Germline-derived CDR1 and CDR2 are MNHEY and SVGEGT. Trimming removed 4 bases at V and 4 bases at J, with 25 bases between. This specimen was PBMCs from blood, taken 4 to 6 days after vaccination. This chain links TRBV6-2 or TRBV6-3 with TRBJ2-5; tentatively, D is TRBD2 (6 bases). This TCR was sampled from a middle-aged man who received an inactivated influenza vaccine. CDR3 residues: CASSWGGPGKHIGETQYF. The CDR3 region has the DNA TGTGCCAGCAGTTGGGGAGGCCCCGGGAAGCATATAGGAGAGACCCAGTACTTC.